Sequencing of this T cell receptor (beta chain) was carried out in a study of blood T cell repertoires in COVID-19. The wider study: COVID-19 samples collected from the United States, Italy and Spain covered acute and convalescent phases.

Assay: immunoSEQ multiplex PCR; the TCRdb copy retains only in-frame clones and omits some. The profile covers approximately 170,000 clones, with 70% to 90% appearing a single time and roughly 6% taken by the ten largest. This CDR3 has 13 amino acids. Germline assignment: CDR1 KGHSH and CDR2 LQKENI. V was clipped by 0 bases and J by 9 bases, with 10 bases between them. Sequenced sample: PBMCs or T cells enriched from blood (not recorded which). This receptor was obtained from a man aged 35 to 55 who had recovered from COVID-19. The genes are TRBV18 and TRBJ2-3, with unresolved D. The CDR3 is CASSPPTRRTQYF. In DNA, the CDR3 is TGTGCCAGCTCACCACCAACCCGTAGAACGCAGTATTTT.